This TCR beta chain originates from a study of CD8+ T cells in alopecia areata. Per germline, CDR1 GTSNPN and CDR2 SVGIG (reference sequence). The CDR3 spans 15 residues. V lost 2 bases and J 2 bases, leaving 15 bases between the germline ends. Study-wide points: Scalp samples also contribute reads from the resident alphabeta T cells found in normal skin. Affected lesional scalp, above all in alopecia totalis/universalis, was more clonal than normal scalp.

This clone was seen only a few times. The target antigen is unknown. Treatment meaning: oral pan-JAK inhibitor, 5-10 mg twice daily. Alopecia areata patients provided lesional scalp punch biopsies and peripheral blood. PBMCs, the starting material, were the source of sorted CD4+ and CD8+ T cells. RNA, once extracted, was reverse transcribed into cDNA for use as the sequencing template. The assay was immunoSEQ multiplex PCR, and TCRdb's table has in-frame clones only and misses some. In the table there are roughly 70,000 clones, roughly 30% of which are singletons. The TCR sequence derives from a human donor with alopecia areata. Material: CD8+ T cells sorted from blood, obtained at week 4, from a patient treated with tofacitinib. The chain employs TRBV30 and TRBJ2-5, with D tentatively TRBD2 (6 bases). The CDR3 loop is CAWSPMPGVQETQYF. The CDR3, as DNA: TGTGCCTGGAGTCCCATGCCGGGAGTGCAAGAGACCCAGTACTTC.